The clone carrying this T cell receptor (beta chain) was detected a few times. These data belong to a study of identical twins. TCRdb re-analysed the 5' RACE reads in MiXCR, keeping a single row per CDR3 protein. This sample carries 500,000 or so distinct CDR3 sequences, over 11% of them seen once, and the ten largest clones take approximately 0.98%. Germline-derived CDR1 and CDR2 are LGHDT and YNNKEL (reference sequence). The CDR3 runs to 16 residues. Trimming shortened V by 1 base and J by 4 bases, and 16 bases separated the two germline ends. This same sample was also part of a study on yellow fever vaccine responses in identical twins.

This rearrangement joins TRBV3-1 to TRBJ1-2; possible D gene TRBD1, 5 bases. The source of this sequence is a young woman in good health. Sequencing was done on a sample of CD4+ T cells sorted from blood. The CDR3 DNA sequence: TGTGCCAGCAGCCAAGGATCTGGGGCGCGAATCTATGGCTACACCTTC. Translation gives CASSQGSGARIYGYTF.